The count of the clone carrying this T cell receptor beta chain is one. Its antigen is unknown. CDR3 length equals 17 residues. V was cut by 0 bases and J by 4 bases, with 16 bases left in between. The germline V gene has CDR1 LGHNA and CDR2 YNFKEQ. The data are from a study of shared clonotypes between healthy human individuals. The study's findings and limits: Estimated richness values were generally larger in naive subsets than in memory subsets. Large sequencing depth failed to make sorted-subset sequencing complete, rarefaction showed. Of the naive CD4 clonotypes, around 4.9% were shared across several donors.

Profiled with immunoSEQ multiplex PCR; TCRdb holds only in-frame clones, not every one. This table holds some 2.3 million clones, about 92% found once. Division of CD4+ cells produced a CD45RA+ naive subset and a CD45RA-negative memory subset. The chain combines TRBV4-2 with TRBJ2-1; possibly TRBD2 for D (6 bases). The sequencing input was naive CD4+ T cells from PBMCs. Subset meaning: CD45RA+ positively selected. The source of this sequence is a man between 18 and 35 years old in good health. Some clones in this sample may be carry-over from other donors' samples. The CDR3, as DNA: TGTGCCAGCAGCCAAGATAAACCGGGAGCAGGGTACAATGAGCAGTTCTTC. It is translated as CASSQDKPGAGYNEQFF.